This entry concerns a single T cell receptor beta chain. The sample comes from a study of OX40 agonist ivuxolimab in advanced cancers. Germline V gene data show CDR1 as SEHNR and CDR2 as FQNEAQ (reference sequence). V was pared by 2 bases and J by 0 bases, with 7 bases between. This CDR3 has 14 amino acids. Sequencing used immunoSEQ multiplex PCR; TCRdb keeps in-frame clones, though not all of them. The sample includes 120,000 or so clones, more than 70% of them seen just once. The sequencing used CD4+ or CD8+ T cells sorted from blood, collected in a trial of the OX40 agonist ivuxolimab. This receptor was taken from an adult with an advanced solid tumor such as melanoma, head and neck, liver or kidney cancer. The chain joins TRBV7-9 to TRBJ1-1, with D unresolved. CDR3 sequence reads: CASSLNHLNTEAFF. The CDR3 DNA is TGTGCCAGCAGCTTAAATCACCTGAACACTGAAGCTTTCTTT.